This TCR beta chain appears in the sequencing data of a study of blood T cell repertoires in COVID-19. Trimming removed 0 bases from V and 5 bases from J, with 11 bases in between. CDR1 SGHRS and CDR2 YFSETQ come from the germline V gene. The CDR3 is made up of 15 amino acids. The method was immunoSEQ multiplex PCR; TCRdb's version includes in-frame clones alone and lacks a portion of them. The table has hundreds of thousands of clones, roughly 80% seen once; the top ten hold around 20%. The clonotype was recovered from a man aged 25-40 years with active or convalescent COVID-19. The chain combines TRBV5-1 with TRBJ2-2, with D tentatively TRBD1 (6 bases). Sequencing was carried out using peripheral blood. CDR3 sequence (DNA): TGCGCCAGCAGCTTGGACCAGGGGTGGACCGGGGAGCTGTTTTTT. Its translation is CASSLDQGWTGELFF.